The 19 T cell receptor beta chains below all came from one sample that was sequenced in a study of T cell changes during pregnancy in multiple sclerosis. Profiling relied on immunoSEQ multiplex PCR, and the TCRdb table lists in-frame clones only, not all of them. The sample has about 48,000 clones, about nine tenths seen once. Material: CD4+ T cells from peripheral blood mononuclear cells, obtained in the second trimester of pregnancy. These receptors were obtained from a female donor with multiple sclerosis, enrolled in a pregnancy study.

The rearrangement links TRBV5-1 to TRBJ2-7; 11 bases line up with TRBD1. J gave up 6 bases and V 0 bases, and 5 bases lay outside the gene matches. CDR1 and CDR2 (germline): SGHRS, YFSETQ. CDR3 length equals 15 residues. CDR3 nucleotide sequence: TGCGCCAGCAGCTTGGGCGGACAGGGGGCGGCCGAGCAGTACTTC. It translates to CASSLGGQGAAEQYF.

This chain joins TRBV5-6 and TRBJ1-5, with 7 bases identical to TRBD1. The V and J ends lost 3 bases and 5 bases, in that order; junction bases with no gene match: 2. Germline-derived CDR1 and CDR2 are SGHDT and YYEEEE. The CDR3 covers 13 residues. Written as DNA, the CDR3 is TGTGCCAGCAGCTATGACAGGGATCAGCCCCAGCATTTT. This encodes CASSYDRDQPQHF.

The chain recombines TRBV6-5 with TRBJ1-5, with D maybe TRBD1 (6 bases). The CDR3 consists of 13 residues. V lost 6 bases to trimming and J lost 1 base, with 7 bases between them. Germline loops: CDR1 MNHEY, CDR2 SVGAGI. CDR3 bases: TGTGCCAGCAGACAGGGAAGCAATCAGCCCCAGCATTTT. Translated: CASRQGSNQPQHF.

The V call is TRBV5-6, the J call TRBJ1-5; D remains unclear. This CDR3 comprises 17 residues. Germline-derived CDR1 and CDR2 are SGHDT and YYEEEE. Trimming removed 3 bases at V and 2 bases at J, with 18 bases between. DNA for the CDR3: TGTGCCAGCAGCTCCCATTCCCGAGAGGTGGGCAATCAGCCCCAGCATTTT. It is translated as CASSSHSREVGNQPQHF.

This clone was counted a single time. V and J are TRBV2 and TRBJ1-6, with 9 bases that match TRBD1. The trim removed 6 bases at V and 16 bases at J, leaving 13 bases unmatched. Germline V gene lookup returns CDR1 SNHLY and CDR2 FYNNEI. The CDR3 is 14 residues long. CDR3 region: CASSGGQGSSRLHF. The CDR3 DNA follows: TGTGCCAGCAGCGGAGGACAGGGGTCGTCTCGTCTCCACTTT. The variable domain in full, with the rest retrieved from reference TRBV2 and TRBJ1-6, is EPEVTQTPSHQVTQMGQEVILRCVPISNHLYFYWYRQILGQKVEFLVSFYNNEISEKSEIFDDQFSVERPDGSNFTLKIRSTKLEDSAMYFCASSGGQGSSRLHFGNGTRLTVT.

The chain recombines TRBV19 with TRBJ1-2; TRBD1 matches 11 bases. Germline CDR1 LNHDA, CDR2 SQIVND (reference sequence). V trimming: 4 bases; J trimming: 4 bases; junction bases outside the gene matches: 5. The CDR3 extends over 15 amino acids. The CDR3 DNA follows: TGTGCCAGTAGTACCGGACAGGGGGCCTCCTATGGCTACACCTTC. Its protein product is CASSTGQGASYGYTF.

V usage is TRBV5-6 and J usage is TRBJ1-6; D unclear. Germline V gene lookup returns CDR1 SGHDT and CDR2 YYEEEE. This CDR3 has 14 amino acids. Trimming took off 3 bases at V and 10 bases at J, with 14 bases between the two ends. CDR3 in amino acids: CASSWGGRVSPLHF. The DNA for the CDR3 is TGTGCCAGCAGCTGGGGAGGGAGGGTCTCACCCCTCCACTTT. Combining the CDR3 with reference TRBV5-6 and TRBJ1-6 gives the whole variable domain DAGVTQSPTHLIKTRGQQVTLRCSPKSGHDTVSWYQQALGQGPQFIFQYYEEEERQRGNFPDRFSGHQFPNYSSELNVNALLLGDSALYLCASSWGGRVSPLHFGNGTRLTVT.

This sequence joins TRBV28 and TRBJ2-3; D remains ambiguous. The CDR3 has 15 residues. V lost 2 bases and J lost 0, with 9 bases in between. Germline values: CDR1 MDHEN, CDR2 SYDVKM. DNA for the CDR3: TGTGCCAGCAGTTTACGGAGAGCTAGCACAGATACGCAGTATTTT. Translation: CASSLRRASTDTQYF.

This chain connects TRBV29-1 to TRBJ2-7; tentatively, D is TRBD2 (5 bases). V was shortened by 4 bases and J by 1 base, with 11 bases between the two germline ends. Germline CDR1 and CDR2: SQVTM and ANQGSEA. This CDR3 comprises 13 residues. The CDR3 DNA reads TGCAGCGTTGCACGGGGTTCTTCCTACGAGCAGTACTTC. This translates into CSVARGSSYEQYF.

This chain joins TRBV6-1 and TRBJ2-5, with no clear D. Germline V lookup: CDR1 MNHNS, CDR2 SASEGT. The CDR3 has 10 amino acids. The ends were cut back, 11 bases at V and 5 bases at J, with 9 bases in the middle. DNA for the CDR3: TGTGCCGCAACCGAGGAGACCCAGTACTTC. This sequence encodes CAATEETQYF.

V is TRBV27 and J is TRBJ2-1, with TRBD2 identical over 8 bases. CDR3 size: 16 residues. V lost 6 bases, J lost 7 bases, and 14 bases stayed unmatched. Germline V gene sequence: CDR1 MNHEY, CDR2 SMNVEV (reference sequence). This chain's CDR3 is CASSLKGGLDWNEQFF. The CDR3 nucleotides are TGTGCCAGCAGCCTAAAGGGGGGACTAGACTGGAATGAGCAGTTCTTC.

This clone was seen just once. The V gene is TRBV10-3, the J gene TRBJ1-3, with 7 bases fitting TRBD1. With V trimmed by 5 bases and J by 0 bases, 7 bases remained unmatched. Germline loops: CDR1 ENHRY, CDR2 SYGVKD. The CDR3 is made up of 16 amino acids. The chain's CDR3 is CAISSGTAFSGNTIYF. The CDR3 DNA sequence: TGTGCCATCAGTTCCGGGACAGCCTTCTCTGGAAACACCATATATTTT.

V gene TRBV4-1 combines with J gene TRBJ2-2, with a tentative D call TRBD1 (5 bases). CDR1 MGHRA and CDR2 YSYEKL come from the germline V gene. V was clipped by 3 bases and J by 4 bases, with 9 bases between them. The CDR3 contains 14 residues. The CDR3 DNA follows: TGCGCCAGCAGCCAGTTCCAGGGCACCGGGGAGCTGTTTTTT. Its protein is CASSQFQGTGELFF.

The chain employs TRBV27 and TRBJ2-1, with 9 bases identical to TRBD1. This CDR3 region has 17 residues. The germline V gene encodes CDR1 MNHEY and CDR2 SMNVEV (reference sequence). Trimming removed 4 bases from V and 5 bases from J; junction bases left unmatched: 12. Here the CDR3 reads CASSSHRGRVGHNEQFF. CDR3 DNA: TGTGCCAGCAGTTCTCACAGGGGGCGTGTCGGGCACAATGAGCAGTTCTTC.

DNA of the CDR3: TGTGCCAGCAGCAAACATACAGTGACGATGAACACTGAAGCTTTCTTT. This sequence encodes CASSKHTVTMNTEAFF. The rearrangement joins TRBV21-1 to TRBJ1-1; the D call in the table, TRBD1, was not verified against the DNA. TRBV21-1 is reported as a pseudogene. There are 16 residues in the CDR3.

The CDR3 sequence: CASSYSAAGNTEAFF. CDR3 sequence (DNA): TGTGCCAGCAGTTACTCAGCGGCAGGGAACACTGAAGCTTTCTTT. The rearrangement links TRBV6-5 to TRBJ1-1, with no clear D. The CDR3 contains 15 residues. The germline CDR1 and CDR2 sequences are MNHEY and SVGAGI. The V and J ends lost 0 bases and 1 base respectively, with 9 bases between them.

Only one count was recorded for this clone. This rearrangement joins TRBV19 to TRBJ2-2, with 14 bases aligning to TRBD2. J gave up 8 bases and V 7 bases, and 12 bases lay outside the gene matches. From germline, CDR1 is LNHDA and CDR2 SQIVND (reference sequence). The CDR3 extends over 17 amino acids. CDR3 nucleotide sequence: TGTGCCAGTAACAGAAGGGGACTAGCGGGAGTTACGGGGGAGCTGTTTTTT. It is translated as CASNRRGLAGVTGELFF.

The CDR3 region is CASFAGVTDTQYF. Here the CDR3 DNA reads TGTGCCAGCTTTGCGGGAGTCACAGATACGCAGTATTTT. The rearrangement links TRBV28 to TRBJ2-3; 7 bases map to TRBD2. Germline CDR1 reads MDHEN; CDR2 reads SYDVKM. The CDR3 has 13 amino acids. Trimming removed 8 bases from V and 2 bases from J; junction bases left unmatched: 4.

The chain recombines TRBV7-2 with TRBJ2-7; 13 bases are shared with TRBD2. J lost 7 bases, V lost 5 bases, and 11 bases had no gene match. Germline CDR1 and CDR2: SGHTA and FQGNSA. The CDR3 contains 16 residues. The CDR3 bases are TGTGCCAGCAGCCAGGCCGGGACTAGCGGGATGTATGAGCAGTACTTC. Encoded protein: CASSQAGTSGMYEQYF.